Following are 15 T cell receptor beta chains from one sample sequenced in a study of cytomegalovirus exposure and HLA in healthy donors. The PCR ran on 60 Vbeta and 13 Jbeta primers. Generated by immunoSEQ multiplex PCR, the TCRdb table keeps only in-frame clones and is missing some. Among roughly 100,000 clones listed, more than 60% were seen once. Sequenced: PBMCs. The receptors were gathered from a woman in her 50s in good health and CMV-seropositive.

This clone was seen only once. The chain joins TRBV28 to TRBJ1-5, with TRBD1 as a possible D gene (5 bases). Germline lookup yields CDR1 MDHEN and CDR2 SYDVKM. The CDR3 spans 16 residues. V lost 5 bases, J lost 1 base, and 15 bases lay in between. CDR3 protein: CASSTTRVISNQPQHF. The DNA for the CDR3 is TGTGCCAGCAGTACGACCAGGGTAATAAGCAATCAGCCCCAGCATTTT.

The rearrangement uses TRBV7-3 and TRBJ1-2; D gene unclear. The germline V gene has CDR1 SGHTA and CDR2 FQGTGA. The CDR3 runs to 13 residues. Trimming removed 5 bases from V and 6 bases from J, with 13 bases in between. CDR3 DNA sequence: TGTGCCAGCAGCCCGGAGCCCGGGAATGGCTACACCTTC. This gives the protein CASSPEPGNGYTF.

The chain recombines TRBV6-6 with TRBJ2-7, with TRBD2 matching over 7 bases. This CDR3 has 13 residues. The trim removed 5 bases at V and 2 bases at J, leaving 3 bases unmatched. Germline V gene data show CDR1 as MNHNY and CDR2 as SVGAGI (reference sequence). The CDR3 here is CASSRDYTYEQYF. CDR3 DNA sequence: TGTGCCAGCAGTCGGGACTATACCTACGAGCAGTACTTC.

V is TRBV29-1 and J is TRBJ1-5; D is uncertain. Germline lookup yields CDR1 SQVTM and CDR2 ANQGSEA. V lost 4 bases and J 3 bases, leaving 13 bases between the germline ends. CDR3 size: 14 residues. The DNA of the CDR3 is TGCAGCGTTGGTTCCGGAGTCCTCAATCAGCCCCAGCATTTT. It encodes CSVGSGVLNQPQHF.

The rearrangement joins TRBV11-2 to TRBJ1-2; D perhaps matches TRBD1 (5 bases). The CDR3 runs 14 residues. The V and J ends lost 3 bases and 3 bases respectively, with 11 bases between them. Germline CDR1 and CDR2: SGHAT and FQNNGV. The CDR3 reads CASSLQGAYYGYTF. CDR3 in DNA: TGTGCCAGCAGCTTGCAAGGGGCGTACTATGGCTACACCTTC.

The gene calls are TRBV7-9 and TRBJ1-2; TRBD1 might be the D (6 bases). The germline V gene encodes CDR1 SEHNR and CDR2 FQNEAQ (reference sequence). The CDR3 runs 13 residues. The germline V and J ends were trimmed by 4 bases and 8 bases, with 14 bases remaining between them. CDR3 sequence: CASSYQQGGGYTF. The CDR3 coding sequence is TGTGCCAGCAGCTACCAACAGGGAGGGGGCTACACCTTC.

The CDR3: CASSPRPDTGTGNTIYF. The CDR3 nucleotides read TGTGCCAGCTCACCGCGACCAGATACAGGGACGGGGAACACCATATATTTT. J is TRBJ1-3 and V is TRBV18; D may be TRBD1 (6 bases). Germline loops: CDR1 KGHSH, CDR2 LQKENI. V was shortened by 3 bases and J by 7 bases, with 22 bases between the two germline ends. This CDR3 is 17 amino acids long.

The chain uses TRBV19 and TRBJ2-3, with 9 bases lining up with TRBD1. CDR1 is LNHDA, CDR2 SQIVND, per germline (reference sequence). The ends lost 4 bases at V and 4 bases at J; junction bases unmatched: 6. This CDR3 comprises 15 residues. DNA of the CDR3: TGTGCCAGTAGTACCCCGGGACAGGGTCCAGATACGCAGTATTTT. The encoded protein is CASSTPGQGPDTQYF.

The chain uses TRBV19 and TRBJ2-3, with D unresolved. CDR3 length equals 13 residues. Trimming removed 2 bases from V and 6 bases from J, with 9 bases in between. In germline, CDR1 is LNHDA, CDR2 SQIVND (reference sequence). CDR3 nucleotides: TGTGCCAGTAGTATAATAACCGCGGATACGCAGTATTTT. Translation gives CASSIITADTQYF.

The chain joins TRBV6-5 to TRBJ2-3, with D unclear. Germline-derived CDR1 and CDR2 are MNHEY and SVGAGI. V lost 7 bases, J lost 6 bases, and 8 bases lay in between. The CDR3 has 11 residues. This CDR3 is CASTSVDTQYF. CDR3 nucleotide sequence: TGTGCCAGCACCTCCGTGGATACGCAGTATTTT.

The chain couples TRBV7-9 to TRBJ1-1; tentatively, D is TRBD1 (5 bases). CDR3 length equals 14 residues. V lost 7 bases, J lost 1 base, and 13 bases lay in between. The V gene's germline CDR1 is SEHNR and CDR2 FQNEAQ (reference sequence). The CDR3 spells CASTPTEQNTEAFF. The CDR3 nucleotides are TGTGCCAGCACCCCGACAGAGCAGAACACTGAAGCTTTCTTT.

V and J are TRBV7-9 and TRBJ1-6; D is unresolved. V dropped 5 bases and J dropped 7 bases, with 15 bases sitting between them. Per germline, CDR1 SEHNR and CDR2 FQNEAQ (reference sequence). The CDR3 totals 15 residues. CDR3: CASSPRLGPNSPLHF. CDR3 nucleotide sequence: TGTGCCAGCAGCCCGCGCCTAGGTCCAAATTCACCCCTCCACTTT.

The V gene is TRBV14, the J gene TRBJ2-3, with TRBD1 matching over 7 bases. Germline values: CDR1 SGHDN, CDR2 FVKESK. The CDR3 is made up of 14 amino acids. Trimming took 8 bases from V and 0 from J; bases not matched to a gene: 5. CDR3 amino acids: CASGDRVSTDTQYF. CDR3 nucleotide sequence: TGTGCCAGCGGTGACAGGGTGAGCACAGATACGCAGTATTTT.

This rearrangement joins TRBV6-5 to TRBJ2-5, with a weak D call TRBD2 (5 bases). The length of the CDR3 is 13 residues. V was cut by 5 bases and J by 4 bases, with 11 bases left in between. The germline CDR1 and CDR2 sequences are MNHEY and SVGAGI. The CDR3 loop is CASSRGSLETQYF. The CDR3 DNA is TGTGCCAGCAGTCGCGGGTCCTTAGAGACCCAGTACTTC.

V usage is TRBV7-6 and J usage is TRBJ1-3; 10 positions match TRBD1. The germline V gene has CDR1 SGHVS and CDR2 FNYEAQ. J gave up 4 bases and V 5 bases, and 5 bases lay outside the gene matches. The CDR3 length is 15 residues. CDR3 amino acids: CASSPGQGVGNTIYF. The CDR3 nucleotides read TGTGCCAGCAGCCCAGGACAGGGGGTGGGAAACACCATATATTTT. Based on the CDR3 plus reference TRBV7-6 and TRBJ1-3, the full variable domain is GAGVSQSPRYKVTKRGQDVALRCDPISGHVSLYWYRQALGQGPEFLTYFNYEAQQDKSGLPNDRFSAERPEGSISTLTIQRTEQRDSAMYRCASSPGQGVGNTIYFGEGSWLTVV.